This T cell receptor (beta chain) was identified during a study of human T cells and chemical hapten exposure. Time point reported: pre-sensitization, week 0. The sample's treatment: therapeutic diphenylcyclopropenone sensitization with weekly scalp DPC. This clonotype was recorded at least ten times. Its antigen is unknown. TCRdb ran MiXCR on the RACE reads and lists one entry per CDR3 protein. The sample includes roughly 38,000 distinct CDR3 sequences, roughly 7.6% of them seen just once. Whole-study findings and limits: Compared to controls, expanded TCRs made significantly more large clusters of similar CDR3s. Sensitization with DPC brought no change to TCRs above 1 in 1000 in frequency.

The CDR3 spans 13 residues. The germline gives CDR1 LNHDA, CDR2 SQIVND (reference sequence). Trimming removed 7 bases at V and 2 bases at J, with 9 bases between. J is TRBJ2-1 and V is TRBV19, with D tentatively TRBD2 (5 bases). The source material was whole blood, sampled in connection with sensitization to the hapten diphenylcyclopropenone (DPC). The source is a woman aged 45 to 65 with alopecia areata. Some clones in this sample may be carry-over from other donors' samples. CDR3: CASTSGTYNEQFF. The CDR3 DNA is TGTGCCAGTACCAGCGGTACCTACAATGAGCAGTTCTTC. Based on the CDR3 plus reference TRBV19 and TRBJ2-1, the full variable domain is DGGITQSPKYLFRKEGQNVTLSCEQNLNHDAMYWYRQDPGQGLRLIYYSQIVNDFQKGDIAEGYSVSREKKESFPLTVTSAQKNPTAFYLCASTSGTYNEQFFGPGTRLTVL.